Listed below are T cell receptor beta chains from one sample, sequenced in a study of T cell repertoires in cytomegalovirus infection. These receptors have no known antigen. In TCRdb, the reads were re-called with MiXCR into one record per CDR3 protein. The table includes some 590,000 distinct CDR3 sequences, about 39% detected once. The material sequenced was cultured PBMCs, taken from culture after CMV antigen stimulation. These receptors were obtained from a human donor in good health (CMV status not recorded). Some clones in this sample may be carry-over from other donors' samples. CDR3s include the opening cysteine and the closing phenylalanine or tryptophan. Size is omitted from some rows. Given values are once, few, many or a class for expanded clones.

j_call	v_call	clone_size	cdr3_aa
TRBJ2-5	TRBV5-1	few	CASRGGTASIGETQYF
TRBJ2-5	TRBV7-8	few	CASSLRGIQETQYF
TRBJ2-1	TRBV10-3	-	CAISESTSGSHEQFF
TRBJ2-7	TRBV28	-	CASHKAGPYEQYF
TRBJ2-7	TRBV6-2/TRBV6-3	-	CASTSGQREGSYEQYF
TRBJ1-6	TRBV27	-	CASSPEPYTGPDSPLHF
TRBJ2-1	TRBV7-2	-	CASSLSPSGTRRYNEQFF
TRBJ1-1	TRBV12-3/TRBV12-4	-	CASSHGGSPGRNTEAFF
TRBJ2-5	TRBV19	few	CASSITAGVETQYF
TRBJ2-7	TRBV7-2	-	CASSPRTGLNYEQYF
TRBJ2-4	TRBV7-2	many	CASSLWTDLAKNIQYF
TRBJ2-2	TRBV11-1	-	CASSFWGDSGELFF
TRBJ2-5	TRBV7-2	few	CASSAKTSGLEETQYF
TRBJ1-2	TRBV7-9	few	CASSFRGLMAGYTF
TRBJ2-1	TRBV7-9	-	CASSPLGLVDEQFF
TRBJ1-2	TRBV19	-	CATRWAPYQAGDGYTF
TRBJ2-5	TRBV7-7	-	CASSSQGRGSEETQYF
TRBJ2-1	TRBV7-2	-	CASSPIVGLAGGQYEQFF
TRBJ2-1	TRBV11-2	-	CASSPTIFPHEQFF
TRBJ2-4	TRBV20-1	few	CSARGINIQYF
TRBJ2-4	TRBV7-8	once	CASSLAAYLIGQGRDIQYF
TRBJ2-3	TRBV7-2	few	CASSLALTITDTQYF
TRBJ2-3	TRBV5-4	-	CASSQNPLSGGRTDTQYF
TRBJ2-6	TRBV7-9	few	CASSLRDRGANVLTF
TRBJ1-2	TRBV7-2	many	CASSLMSGDYGYTF
TRBJ2-3	TRBV10-1	-	CASSNPTADSTDTQYF
TRBJ2-1	TRBV7-6	-	CASSLRGTSGRHEQFF
TRBJ2-7	TRBV6-1	once	CASSEGPRGGSYEQYF
TRBJ1-4	TRBV12-3/TRBV12-4	few	CASSSAVDSKKLFF